This T cell receptor beta chain was found in a study of technical replicates of blood from a handful of donors (dated by TCRdb to the late 2010s). V gives up 4 bases and J gives up 4 bases, and the segment between their germline ends measures 11 bases. CDR1 SGHRS and CDR2 YFSETQ were looked up in the germline V gene. From its cysteine to its phenylalanine, the CDR3 spans 13 amino acids. Of all the DNA, just the CDR3 is kept, 39 bases in frame from base 1. The method was the immunoSEQ multiplex PCR assay. As stored in TCRdb, this immuneACCESS dataset retains in-frame rearrangements with V and J assigned. A fraction of the clones does not appear; measured against another copy, unresolved V genes explain less than half of the discrepancy, and the remainder lacks a known reason. The sample includes tens of thousands of clones, with roughly 98% observed a single time. Of the sample, around 0.15% is held by the ten largest clones.

With regard to this clone: The clone's antigen remains unknown. The sample holds no much larger clone one base away, and base qualities are not on file.

Recombination linked TRBV5-1 to TRBJ1-1, and TRBD1 may be the D gene, going by 5 matching bases. Specimen: T cells isolated from PBMCs. The TCR originated in a human donor in good health. The DNA is TGCGCCAGCAGCGGCAGGGTGAGCACTGAAGCTTTCTTT. Translated, this gives CASSGRVSTEAFF.